Listed here are 17 T cell receptor beta chains from one sample, sequenced in a study of cytomegalovirus exposure and HLA in healthy donors. With 60 Vbeta and 13 Jbeta primers, the PCR was carried out. The data were produced by immunoSEQ multiplex PCR, yet TCRdb's version contains in-frame clones alone and is incomplete. Here the sample spans under 200,000 clones, 75% to 90% being singletons. What was sequenced was PBMCs. Receptors were obtained from a woman aged 18-30 years in good health and CMV-seronegative.

Regarding this clone: The same CDR3 also results from other DNA sequences found in this sample. V and J are TRBV7-2 and TRBJ1-5, with D possibly matching TRBD1 (6 bases). Between the trimmed V and J ends, which lost 0 bases and 7 bases, there was a span of 10 bases. The CDR3 extends over 14 amino acids. Germline assignment: CDR1 SGHTA and CDR2 FQGNSA. Written as DNA, the CDR3 is TGTGCCAGCAGCTTAGCGGCAGGGGACCAGCCCCAGCATTTT. Encoded protein: CASSLAAGDQPQHF.

The genes are TRBV6-1 and TRBJ1-5, with D unclear. Trimming left V 6 bases short and J 4 bases short, with 16 bases between. The CDR3 runs to 15 residues. In germline, CDR1 is MNHNS, CDR2 SASEGT. The CDR3 DNA sequence: TGTGCCAGCAGCGATTCTGGCCGAAATAATCAGCCCCAGCATTTT. Its protein is CASSDSGRNNQPQHF.

This clone was recorded only once. The chain carries TRBV6-5 and TRBJ2-1; D is undetermined. Germline assignment: CDR1 MNHEY and CDR2 SVGAGI. CDR3 size: 13 residues. The germline V and J ends were trimmed by 5 bases and 4 bases, with 9 bases remaining between them. In DNA, the CDR3 is TGTGCCAGCAGTCTGAGCTTTTACAATGAGCAGTTCTTC. The encoded protein is CASSLSFYNEQFF.

In this sample, this clone turned up once. The chain employs TRBV28 and TRBJ1-5; tentative D call: TRBD1 (5 bases). Trimming cost V 2 bases and J 0 bases, with 11 bases left between them. This CDR3 is 16 amino acids long. Germline assignment: CDR1 MDHEN and CDR2 SYDVKM. CDR3 nucleotide sequence: TGTGCCAGCAGTTTAAAGGGAGGGGATAGCAATCAGCCCCAGCATTTT. Its protein is CASSLKGGDSNQPQHF.

This chain uses TRBV2 with TRBJ2-7, with 7 positions matching TRBD1. Germline V gene sequence: CDR1 SNHLY, CDR2 FYNNEI. After removal of 9 bases from V and 0 bases from J, the junction contained 11 bases not matched to a gene. There are 15 residues in the CDR3. The CDR3 region has the DNA TGTGCCAGTTCCCTAACCGGGACAGTCTCCTACGAGCAGTACTTC. Translated: CASSLTGTVSYEQYF.

This chain joins TRBV7-9 and TRBJ2-7; TRBD2 aligns across 10 bases. This CDR3 region has 15 residues. The J segment lost 4 bases and the V segment lost 3 bases, leaving 6 bases of the junction unmatched. Germline V gene data show CDR1 as SEHNR and CDR2 as FQNEAQ (reference sequence). The CDR3 DNA is TGTGCCAGCAGCTTTCCAGGACTAGCGGAATACGAGCAGTACTTC. It is translated as CASSFPGLAEYEQYF.

CDR3 residues: CASSFTGGTGELFF. The CDR3 DNA reads TGTGCCAGCAGCTTCACAGGGGGCACCGGGGAGCTGTTTTTT. The chain links TRBV11-3 to TRBJ2-2; 8 nucleotides align to TRBD1. The CDR3 length is 14 residues. Germline V CDR1 and CDR2: SGHNT, YENEEA. Unmatched junction bases numbered 1, after V lost 3 bases and J lost 4 bases.

J is TRBJ2-3 and V is TRBV7-9; 11 nucleotides line up with TRBD2. This CDR3 is built from 19 residues. After removal of 3 bases from V and 1 base from J, the junction contained 12 bases not matched to a gene. CDR1 and CDR2 from the germline V gene are SEHNR and FQNEAQ (reference sequence). The CDR3 loop reads CASSFRDSGRAYGTDTQYF. The CDR3 bases are TGTGCCAGCAGCTTCCGGGATAGCGGGAGGGCCTATGGCACAGATACGCAGTATTTT.

V gene TRBV28 combines with J gene TRBJ2-5, with 14 bases that match TRBD2. Germline assignment: CDR1 MDHEN and CDR2 SYDVKM. The length of the CDR3 is 15 residues. J lost 4 bases, V lost 7 bases, and 5 bases had no gene match. CDR3 sequence reads: CASTRLAGGSETQYF. Here the CDR3 DNA reads TGTGCCAGCACGAGACTAGCGGGAGGGTCAGAGACCCAGTACTTC.

The rearrangement uses TRBV19 and TRBJ2-4; TRBD1 agrees at 8 bases. The CDR3 consists of 15 residues. Germline assignment: CDR1 LNHDA and CDR2 SQIVND (reference sequence). After removal of 3 bases from V and 6 bases from J, the junction contained 7 bases not matched to a gene. CDR3: CASSILGQELNIQYF. CDR3 nucleotide sequence: TGTGCCAGTAGTATTTTGGGACAGGAATTAAACATTCAGTACTTC. Drawing the rest from reference TRBV19 and TRBJ2-4, the complete variable domain is DGGITQSPKYLFRKEGQNVTLSCEQNLNHDAMYWYRQDPGQGLRLIYYSQIVNDFQKGDIAEGYSVSREKKESFPLTVTSAQKNPTAFYLCASSILGQELNIQYFGAGTRLSVL.

The chain has TRBV4-1 and TRBJ1-1; 7 nucleotides match TRBD1. Trimming cost V 0 bases and J 5 bases; bases outside gene matches: 3. The CDR3 is 14 amino acids. CDR1 MGHRA and CDR2 YSYEKL come from the germline V gene. CDR3 region: CASSQEQGWTEAFF. CDR3 nucleotides: TGCGCCAGCAGCCAAGAACAGGGGTGGACTGAAGCTTTCTTT.

This chain uses TRBV6-5 with TRBJ2-3; perhaps TRBD2 as D (6 bases). Germline V gene lookup returns CDR1 MNHEY and CDR2 SVGAGI. The CDR3 is 15 amino acids. The germline V and J ends were trimmed by 4 bases and 3 bases, with 14 bases remaining between them. The DNA for the CDR3 is TGTGCCAGCAGTTCATACGGGGGAGGAACAGATACGCAGTATTTT. This translates into CASSSYGGGTDTQYF.

In DNA, the CDR3 is TGTGCCAGCAGCTTAGGAGGGGGAAATGGCTACACCTTC. It encodes CASSLGGGNGYTF. The chain is built from TRBV7-9 and TRBJ1-2; tentatively, D is TRBD1 (6 bases). Germline V CDR1 and CDR2: SEHNR, FQNEAQ (reference sequence). This CDR3 is 13 amino acids long. V lost 1 base to trimming and J lost 6 bases, with 9 bases between them.

The chain recombines TRBV11-2 with TRBJ1-5, with D possibly matching TRBD1 (5 bases). CDR3 length: 14 amino acids. CDR1 is SGHAT, CDR2 FQNNGV, per germline. Deletions cut 3 bases from V and 7 bases from J, with 13 bases between. The CDR3 bases are TGTGCCAGCAGCTTTTCGGGGGGGAACCAGCCCCAGCATTTT. Protein product: CASSFSGGNQPQHF.

The chain combines TRBV19 with TRBJ1-2; D is uncertain. The CDR3 consists of 13 residues. Trimming left V 5 bases short and J 2 bases short, with 9 bases between. The germline gives CDR1 LNHDA, CDR2 SQIVND (reference sequence). CDR3 sequence (DNA): TGTGCCAGTAGTTACGACGGGAACTATGGCTACACCTTC. Encoded protein: CASSYDGNYGYTF.

This clone was seen only once. CDR3 sequence: CASSVGGGGNQPQHF. Written as DNA, the CDR3 is TGTGCCAGCAGCGTCGGTGGGGGCGGCAATCAGCCCCAGCATTTT. This chain joins TRBV9 and TRBJ1-5, with D perhaps TRBD1 (6 bases). Trimming shortened V by 2 bases and J by 2 bases, and 11 bases separated the two germline ends. This CDR3 is built from 15 residues. Looked up from germline, CDR1 is SGDLS and CDR2 is YYNGEE.

The rearrangement links TRBV2 to TRBJ2-5, with 10 bases aligning to TRBD2. The DNA end favors TRBJ2-7, so the J call may be wrong. CDR3 length: 14 amino acids. Per germline, CDR1 SNHLY and CDR2 FYNNEI. The CDR3 nucleotides read TGTGCCAGCAGTGAAACTAGCGGGATCTACGAGCAGTACTTC. Its protein product is CASSETSGIYEQYF.